This TCR beta chain was sequenced during a study of beta chain features in type 1 diabetes. Study background: Sorted cells numbering roughly 98,000,000 were examined across all samples. Study-level results: For Type 1 diabetes patients, all four CD4+ subsets carried TCRB CDR3s that were moderately but significantly shorter.

This clone was counted between two and nine times. Its cognate antigen is unknown. All of the isolated RNA was reverse transcribed, so expressed TCRB transcripts were sequenced. Assay: immunoSEQ multiplex PCR; the TCRdb copy retains only in-frame clones and omits some. The sample holds nearly 700,000 clones; around 15% are singletons and the top ten take about 0.02%. V was pared by 5 bases and J by 0 bases, with 7 bases between. The CDR3 runs 13 residues. Germline values: CDR1 SEHNR, CDR2 FQNEAQ (reference sequence). The genes are TRBV7-9 and TRBJ1-1, with D hard to call. Sequencing was performed on naive CD4+ T cells from blood. This TCR was sampled from a man aged 18 to 30 with type 1 diabetes. CDR3 sequence: CASSRYMNTEAFF. The CDR3 DNA sequence: TGTGCCAGCAGCCGATACATGAACACTGAAGCTTTCTTT.